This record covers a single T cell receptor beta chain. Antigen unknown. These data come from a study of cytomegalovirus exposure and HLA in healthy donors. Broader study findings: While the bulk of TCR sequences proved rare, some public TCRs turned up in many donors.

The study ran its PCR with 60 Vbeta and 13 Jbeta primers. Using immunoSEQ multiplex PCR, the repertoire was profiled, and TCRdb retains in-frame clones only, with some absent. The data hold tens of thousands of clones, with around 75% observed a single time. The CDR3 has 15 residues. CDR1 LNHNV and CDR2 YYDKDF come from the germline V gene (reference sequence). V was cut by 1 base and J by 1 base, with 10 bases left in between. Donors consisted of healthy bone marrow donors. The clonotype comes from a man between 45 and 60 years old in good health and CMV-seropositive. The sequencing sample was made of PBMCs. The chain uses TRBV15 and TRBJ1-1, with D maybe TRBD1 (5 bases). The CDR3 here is CATSRGRGRNTEAFF. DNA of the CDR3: TGTGCCACCAGCAGAGGGAGGGGACGGAACACTGAAGCTTTCTTT.